One and the same sample provided the 13 T cell receptor beta chains below, sequenced in a study of cytotoxic CD8 clonotypes in ibrutinib-treated CLL. Profiled with immunoSEQ multiplex PCR; TCRdb holds only in-frame clones, not every one. The sample has more than 200,000 clones; roughly 73% are singletons. Here the sequenced sample was PBMCs, taken after 12 months of ibrutinib treatment. The receptors originated from a human donor with chronic lymphocytic leukemia.

The chain uses TRBV5-4 and TRBJ1-6, with 8 nucleotides matching TRBD1. The CDR3 consists of 15 residues. Germline V gives CDR1 SGHNT, CDR2 YYREEE (reference sequence). Unmatched junction bases numbered 5, after V lost 4 bases and J lost 5 bases. The CDR3 is CASSPPGQDNSPLHF. CDR3 sequence (DNA): TGTGCCAGCAGCCCACCGGGACAGGATAATTCACCCCTCCACTTT.

The chain uses TRBV1 and TRBJ2-7; the table's D call of TRBD1 was not tested on the DNA. TRBV1 is a documented pseudogene. This CDR3 contains 12 residues. The CDR3 bases are TGCACCAGCAGCCGGGCTTTAGACGAGCAGTACTTC. This gives the protein CTSSRALDEQYF.

The chain employs TRBV7-9 and TRBJ2-7; TRBD2 matches 10 bases. Germline CDR1 reads SEHNR; CDR2 reads FQNEAQ (reference sequence). V trimming: 4 bases; J trimming: 5 bases; junction bases outside the gene matches: 8. This CDR3 is 15 amino acids long. The CDR3 DNA follows: TGTGCCAGCAGCTCCCAGCGGGGGGGCCACCACGAGCAGTACTTC. Its protein is CASSSQRGGHHEQYF.

Note on this clone: Within the sample, other DNA sequences also encode this same CDR3. V gene TRBV19 combines with J gene TRBJ1-4; D not certain. Germline CDR1 reads LNHDA; CDR2 reads SQIVND (reference sequence). The V and J ends lost 6 bases and 0 bases respectively, with 5 bases between them. The length of the CDR3 is 13 residues. In DNA, the CDR3 is TGTGCCAGTAGGGATGCAACTAATGAAAAACTGTTTTTT. The encoded protein is CASRDATNEKLFF.

As concerns this clone: The junction departs from germline at one end; a sequencing error may be responsible. This rearrangement joins TRBV14 to TRBJ2-7, with D possibly matching TRBD2 (6 bases). CDR1 SGHDN and CDR2 FVKESK come from the germline V gene. CDR3 length: 18 residues. The CDR3 sequence: CASSQAEWGVAGSFEQYF. CDR3 DNA sequence: TGTGCCAGCAGCCAAGCCGAATGGGGGGTAGCTGGTTCCTTCGAGCAGTACTTC.

The rearrangement links TRBV7-2 to TRBJ2-7; maybe TRBD1 (6 bases). There are 13 residues in the CDR3. Per the germline V gene, CDR1 is SGHTA and CDR2 is FQGNSA. V was shortened by 4 bases and J by 1 base, with 8 bases between the two germline ends. The CDR3 coding sequence is TGTGCCAGCAGCTACGACAGGTCCTACGAGCAGTACTTC. The encoded protein is CASSYDRSYEQYF.

The chain recombines TRBV4-1 with TRBJ1-1; D is unresolved. V lost 0 bases, J lost 3 bases, and 11 bases lay in between. Germline CDR1 reads MGHRA; CDR2 reads YSYEKL. The CDR3 spans 15 residues. The chain's CDR3 is CASSQDILRDTEAFF. Here the CDR3 DNA reads TGCGCCAGCAGCCAAGATATCTTAAGAGACACTGAAGCTTTCTTT.

This sequence joins TRBV11-2 and TRBJ1-6; 9 nucleotides agree with TRBD1. Germline lookup yields CDR1 SGHAT and CDR2 FQNNGV. The V segment lost 0 bases and the J segment 3 bases; nucleotides outside the gene matches: 6. This CDR3 region has 18 residues. This chain's CDR3 is CASSLDLGQGIYNSPLHF. The CDR3 nucleotides are TGTGCCAGCAGCTTAGATTTAGGACAGGGGATCTATAATTCACCCCTCCACTTT.

CDR3 sequence: CASSLRASYEQYF. Here the CDR3 DNA reads TGTGCCAGCAGCTTAAGGGCTTCATACGAGCAGTACTTC. The J gene is TRBJ2-7, the V gene TRBV11-2, with no clear D. V lost 2 bases and J lost 4, with 9 bases in between. Germline loops: CDR1 SGHAT, CDR2 FQNNGV. The CDR3 loop spans 13 amino acids.

To note about this clone: One junction end disagrees with the germline gene, perhaps due to a read error. The CDR3 nucleotides read TGTGCTAGCAGCTTAGAGTATGCCCAGACCCAGTACTTC. Protein product: CASSLEYAQTQYF. J is TRBJ2-5 and V is TRBV7-7; D not certain. Germline V gene lookup returns CDR1 SSHAT and CDR2 FNYEAQ (reference sequence). The CDR3 sequence is 13 residues long.

This clone was observed a single time. This chain links TRBV15 with TRBJ1-2; D call uncertain. There are 13 residues in the CDR3. V lost 1 base to trimming and J lost 4 bases, with 7 bases between them. Germline lookup yields CDR1 LNHNV and CDR2 YYDKDF (reference sequence). CDR3 region: CATSRVEGYGYTF. CDR3 bases: TGTGCCACCAGCAGAGTCGAGGGCTATGGCTACACCTTC.

The chain links TRBV6-5 to TRBJ1-2, with D unclear. Trimming cost V 10 bases and J 3 bases, with 15 bases left between them. The CDR3 loop spans 13 amino acids. Germline lookup yields CDR1 MNHEY and CDR2 SVGAGI. The CDR3 protein is CATLRATDYGYTF. Written as DNA, the CDR3 is TGTGCCACCCTCCGGGCCACGGACTATGGCTACACCTTC.

This chain uses TRBV14 with TRBJ2-7; D perhaps matches TRBD1 (6 bases). This CDR3 has 16 amino acids. The V and J ends lost 5 bases and 2 bases respectively, with 19 bases between them. Germline assignment: CDR1 SGHDN and CDR2 FVKESK. The CDR3 nucleotides are TGTGCCAGCAGCACTACCAGGCGGAAGGGGGCCTACGAGCAGTACTTC. Residues: CASSTTRRKGAYEQYF.